Ten or more counts support the clone carrying this TCR beta chain. Its antigen remains unknown. In the original analysis: The study took CDR3 differences across clinicopathological groups and made a distant-metastasis classifier for papillary thyroid cancer from them. TCRdb reprocessed the PCR reads using MiXCR. These V and J calls originate from TCRdb's pipeline instead of the authors' own analysis. This sample yields some 40,000 clones, of which approximately 20% are seen a single time; about an eighth belongs to the top ten. Treatment of any kind had been given to no patient before thyroid surgery. The data belong to a study of metastatic and nonmetastatic thyroid tumors. Whole-study findings and limits: It was reportedly found that TCR beta diversity was significantly higher in malignant thyroid tumors than in benign nodules, a difference seen in both blood and tumor samples.

Input material: tumor tissue. This TCR derives from a female donor with papillary thyroid cancer or a benign thyroid nodule (not recorded which). Some clones in this sample may be carry-over from other donors' samples.

CDR3 residues: CASSFYGTNQETQYF. The CDR3 DNA follows: TGTGCCAGCAGCTTCTACGGGACAAACCAAGAGACCCAGTACTTC. V is TRBV7-2 and J is TRBJ2-5; D is possibly TRBD1 (6 bases). Germline CDR1 and CDR2: SGHTA and FQGNSA. Trimming shortened V by 3 bases and J by 0 bases, and 11 bases separated the two germline ends. The CDR3 is 15 residues long.